This T cell receptor beta chain is from a study of fetal regulatory T cell absence and autoimmunity (dated 2017 in TCRdb). For context, the study as a whole: Exocrine pancreas autoimmunity was seen in the IPEX patients without clinical diabetes. On the study overall, not on this receptor specifically: TRB gene family usage was found to be broadly similar between cord blood and pancreas and to resemble published neonatal and adult repertoires. The oligoclonal enrichment was interpreted as support for antigen-driven autoimmunity in the pancreas before birth in IPEX syndrome. The TCR compartment showed significant oligoclonal enrichment in pancreas versus cord blood, with some top clones over 95-fold enriched.

A word on this clone: The target of this receptor is not known. No much larger clonotype is one base removed from it; base qualities were not supplied.

The CDR3 has 17 amino acids, counting the end cysteine and phenylalanine. Only the CDR3 DNA stays, 51 bases, in frame from base 1. Trimmed from V: 3 bases; trimmed from J: 7 bases; junction bases lacking a gene match: 13. Taken from the germline V gene, the CDR1 and CDR2 loops are MGHRA and YSYEKL. For repertoire sequencing, genomic DNA was processed from frozen pancreas tissue. Genomic DNA, 2-3 ug, was extracted from umbilical cord blood or frozen pancreas using the DNeasy Blood and Tissue Kit. On the immunoSEQ human TCRbeta survey platform, a two-step multiplex PCR amplified and barcoded the TCRbeta CDR3 regions. Libraries were sequenced on Illumina instruments, and IgH from the same samples was sequenced in parallel. The original pipeline was this. To remove PCR and sequencing errors, raw reads were filtered against IMGT V, D, J definitions and grouped with a nearest-neighbor algorithm. Clones were defined as identical nucleotide sequences, and differential abundance between tissues was assessed by per-clone Fisher exact tests with a pFDR threshold of p<0.01. A minimum inclusion filter of 10 in either sample excluded clones with frequencies too low for statistical inference. The immunoSEQ Analyzer was used for pairwise clonal comparisons, and IMGT tools were used to assess gene family usage. Not all clones reach the TCRdb copy of this immuneACCESS table, which keeps in-frame sequences only. Checked studies attribute under half of the gap to unresolved V genes and leave the rest unexplained. V and J calls and clone size follow that table, whereas D and trimming were derived from the DNA. Across this sample there are 95,000 or so clones, with roughly 78% seen only once. The leading ten clones occupy 2% of the sample.

The chain is assembled from TRBV4-1 and TRBJ1-4; TRBD1 aligns with 8 central bases. This clonotype originated in a male donor with IPEX syndrome. Material for sequencing was pancreas tissue. The DNA reads TGCGCCAGCAGCCACTGCGGGGACAGGCGGTGGGTTGAAAAACTGTTTTTT. This is translated as CASSHCGDRRWVEKLFF.